These T cell receptor beta chains were read from a single sample in a study of blood T cell repertoires in COVID-19. The assay was immunoSEQ multiplex PCR, and TCRdb's table has in-frame clones only and misses some. The sample lists under 300,000 clones; 80% to 85% were seen once. The sequencing sample was made of peripheral blood. Receptors originate from a woman between 55 and 75 years old with active or convalescent COVID-19. Each CDR3 is given with its conserved first and last residue. The D gene is left open where the match is weak. Clone size, where shown, is once, few, many, or a class for clones that have expanded.

TRBV5-6	TRBJ1-3	-	-	CASSLQGVSGNTIYF	TGTGCCAGCAGCCTACAGGGAGTCTCTGGAAACACCATATATTTT
TRBV2	TRBJ1-2	TRBD1	-	CATKVQGGNYGYTF	TGTGCCACTAAGGTACAGGGGGGGAACTATGGCTACACCTTC
TRBV5-1	TRBJ2-1	TRBD1	-	CASSPRTGVIYNEQFF	TGCGCCAGCAGCCCCCGGACAGGGGTGATCTACAATGAGCAGTTCTTC
TRBV6-5	TRBJ1-4	-	many	CASRSRGKLFF	TGTGCCAGCAGGTCCCGGGGAAAACTGTTTTTT
TRBV5-8	TRBJ2-7	-	-	CASREPYEQYF	TGTGCCAGCAGAGAGCCCTACGAGCAGTACTTC
TRBV5-6	TRBJ1-6	-	once	CASSSLRYNSPLHF	TGTGCCAGCAGCTCCTTGCGGTATAATTCACCCCTCCACTTT
TRBV10-2	TRBJ1-6	TRBD1	once	CASSTGGDSPLHF	TGCGCCAGCAGTACAGGGGGCGATTCACCCCTCCACTTT
TRBV7-2	TRBJ1-4	TRBD1	once	CASSLGDSRNEKLFF	TGTGCCAGCAGCTTAGGGGACAGCCGGAATGAAAAACTGTTTTTT
TRBV6-5	TRBJ1-5	-	few	CASRGGGGNQPQHF	TGTGCCAGCAGGGGGGGAGGGGGCAATCAGCCCCAGCATTTT
TRBV11-2	TRBJ1-1	TRBD1	-	CASSLGTGGEAFF	TGTGCCAGCAGCCTCGGGACAGGGGGGGAAGCTTTCTTT
TRBV11-2	TRBJ2-3	TRBD2	-	CASSFSGHRTDTQYF	TGTGCCAGCAGCTTTAGCGGGCATCGCACAGATACGCAGTATTTT
TRBV19	TRBJ1-1	-	-	CASSISVNTEAFF	TGTGCCAGTAGTATCTCGGTGAACACTGAAGCTTTCTTT
TRBV7-9	TRBJ2-1	-	few	CASSFGQYNEQFF	TGTGCCAGCAGCTTCGGACAGTACAATGAGCAGTTCTTC
TRBV5-6	TRBJ2-7	-	-	CASSFGGSYEQYF	TGTGCCAGCAGCTTCGGGGGCTCCTACGAGCAGTACTTC
TRBV6-2/TRBV6-3	TRBJ2-1	TRBD2	-	CASSYPGLVVYTSNEQFF	TGTGCCAGCAGTTACCCGGGACTAGTGGTATACACAAGCAATGAGCAGTTCTTC
TRBV7-8	TRBJ1-4	TRBD1	-	CASSLGQGRPNEKLFF	TGTGCCAGCAGCCTCGGACAGGGGAGGCCAAATGAAAAACTGTTTTTT